The 13 T cell receptor beta chains presented below share a single source sample, sequenced in a study of shared T cell receptors in the human thymus. This table comes from immunoSEQ multiplex PCR, and its TCRdb copy is limited to in-frame clones, with some not included. Here the sample spans roughly 550,000 clones, around 78% being singletons. These data also featured in a second study, about human thymus T cells.

Sequenced material: thymocytes. Source of these receptors: a boy younger than two with a congenital heart defect.

The rearrangement joins TRBV4-3 to TRBJ2-5; 10 nucleotides line up with TRBD1. Germline trimming cut 0 bases from V and 2 bases from J; bases unmatched to any gene: 3. In germline, CDR1 is LGHNA, CDR2 YSLEER. This CDR3 contains 16 residues. The CDR3 region has the DNA TGCGCCAGCAGCCAAGACCGGGACAGGGGTCAAGAGACCCAGTACTTC. Translating it yields CASSQDRDRGQETQYF.

The chain has TRBV14 and TRBJ2-7, with 8 bases fitting TRBD1. The CDR3 is 17 amino acids. V lost 0 bases to trimming and J lost 7 bases; unmatched junction nucleotides: 14. Looked up from germline, CDR1 is SGHDN and CDR2 is FVKESK. The CDR3 region has the DNA TGTGCCAGCAGCCAAGATCAAGTTGACAGGGGAGTGTGGGAGCAGTACTTC. Translating it yields CASSQDQVDRGVWEQYF.

V and J are TRBV11-3 and TRBJ2-3; 11 bases agree with TRBD1. The V segment lost 4 bases and the J segment 1 base; nucleotides outside the gene matches: 13. CDR1 and CDR2 (germline): SGHNT, YENEEA. The CDR3 is made up of 19 amino acids. CDR3 protein: CASSCLGTGGLEGTDTQYF. The CDR3 DNA is TGTGCCAGCAGCTGCCTGGGGACAGGGGGTTTGGAAGGCACAGATACGCAGTATTTT.

The rearrangement joins TRBV4-3 to TRBJ2-4; D unclear. CDR3 length: 15 amino acids. Looked up from germline, CDR1 is LGHNA and CDR2 is YSLEER. Trimming pared 0 bases from V and 0 bases from J, leaving 6 bases between. This CDR3 is CASSQDHRAKNIQYF. The CDR3 DNA reads as TGCGCCAGCAGCCAAGACCACAGAGCCAAAAACATTCAGTACTTC.

This chain joins TRBV29-1 and TRBJ1-1, with 9 bases identical to TRBD1. The trim removed 0 bases at V and 4 bases at J, leaving 6 bases unmatched. The CDR3 contains 15 residues. CDR1 is SQVTM and CDR2 is ANQGSEA in the germline V gene. This chain's CDR3 is CSVEDWGQGVTEAFF. CDR3 in DNA: TGCAGCGTTGAAGATTGGGGACAGGGTGTCACTGAAGCTTTCTTT.

V and J are TRBV5-4 and TRBJ2-7; TRBD2 aligns across 8 bases. V was pared by 0 bases and J by 3 bases, with 2 bases of the junction left unmatched. The CDR3 is 14 amino acids. Germline V gives CDR1 SGHNT, CDR2 YYREEE (reference sequence). In nucleotides, the CDR3 is TGTGCCAGCAGCTTGGCCGGGACTAGCTACGAGCAGTACTTC. Translation: CASSLAGTSYEQYF.

The CDR3 protein is CASSIDRLATNTGELFF. CDR3 DNA sequence: TGTGCCAGTAGTATAGATCGACTAGCTACGAACACCGGGGAGCTGTTTTTT. The chain carries TRBV19 and TRBJ2-2, with 7 bases aligning to TRBD2. Germline V gene lookup returns CDR1 LNHDA and CDR2 SQIVND (reference sequence). The CDR3 runs 17 residues. Trimming cost V 0 bases and J 0 bases; bases outside gene matches: 4.

The chain recombines TRBV27 with TRBJ2-7; TRBD1 aligns across 11 bases. The CDR3 loop spans 14 amino acids. CDR1 and CDR2 from the germline V gene are MNHEY and SMNVEV (reference sequence). Unmatched junction bases numbered 5, after V lost 5 bases and J lost 5 bases. Written as DNA, the CDR3 is TGTGCCAGCAGTCCGTGGACAGGGGGCCACGAGCAGTACTTC. Its protein is CASSPWTGGHEQYF.

The chain carries TRBV20-1 and TRBJ2-7; unclear D gene. CDR3 length equals 11 residues. V was pared by 6 bases and J by 0 bases, with 6 bases between. CDR1 DFQATT and CDR2 SNEGSKA come from the germline V gene (reference sequence). The CDR3, as DNA: TGCAGTGCCAGTCGCTCCTACGAGCAGTACTTC. Amino acid sequence: CSASRSYEQYF.

This sequence joins TRBV5-1 and TRBJ2-5; tentatively, D is TRBD2 (5 bases). Trimming stripped 1 base from V and 3 bases from J, with 16 bases between. Germline lookup yields CDR1 SGHRS and CDR2 YFSETQ. This CDR3 is 16 amino acids long. CDR3 protein: CASSLRGFAEEETQYF. The CDR3 coding sequence is TGCGCCAGCAGCTTGCGTGGTTTTGCGGAGGAAGAGACCCAGTACTTC.

V usage is TRBV14 and J usage is TRBJ2-7; 7 bases map to TRBD2. This CDR3 is 15 amino acids long. The V gene end was trimmed by 0 bases and the J gene end by 3 bases; junction bases not matched to a gene: 5. Germline lookup yields CDR1 SGHDN and CDR2 FVKESK. Here the CDR3 reads CASSQDPSGYYEQYF. DNA of the CDR3: TGTGCCAGCAGCCAAGACCCTAGCGGTTACTACGAGCAGTACTTC.

V gene TRBV15 combines with J gene TRBJ2-1; 7 positions agree with TRBD1. CDR3 size: 14 residues. From germline, CDR1 is LNHNV and CDR2 YYDKDF (reference sequence). V was pared by 3 bases and J by 5 bases, with 4 bases of the junction left unmatched. The CDR3 sequence is CATSRPQGDNEQFF. The DNA of the CDR3 is TGTGCCACCAGCAGGCCCCAGGGGGACAATGAGCAGTTCTTC.

This clone has only one observation. V gene TRBV5-3 combines with J gene TRBJ1-2; a weak D match, TRBD1 (5 bases). TRBV5-3 has ORF status, its function being uncertain. V lost 0 bases and J lost 4, with 10 bases in between. CDR3 length: 14 amino acids. CDR3 in amino acids: CARSLVGPLYGYTF. The CDR3 DNA reads TGTGCCAGAAGCTTGGTGGGGCCACTCTATGGCTACACCTTC.